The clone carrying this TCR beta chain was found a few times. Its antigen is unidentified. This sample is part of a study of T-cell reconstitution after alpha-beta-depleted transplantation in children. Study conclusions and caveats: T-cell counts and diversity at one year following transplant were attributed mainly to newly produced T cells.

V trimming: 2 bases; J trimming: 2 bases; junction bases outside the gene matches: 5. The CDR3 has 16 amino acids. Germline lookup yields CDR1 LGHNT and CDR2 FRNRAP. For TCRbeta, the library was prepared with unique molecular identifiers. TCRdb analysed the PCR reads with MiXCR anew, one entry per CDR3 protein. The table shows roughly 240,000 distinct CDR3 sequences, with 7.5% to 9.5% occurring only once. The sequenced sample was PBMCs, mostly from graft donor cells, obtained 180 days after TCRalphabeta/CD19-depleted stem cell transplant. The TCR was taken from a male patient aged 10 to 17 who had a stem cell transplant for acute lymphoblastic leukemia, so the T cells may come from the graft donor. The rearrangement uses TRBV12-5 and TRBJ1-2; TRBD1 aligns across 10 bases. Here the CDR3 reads CASGLKGQGVNYGYTF. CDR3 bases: TGTGCTAGTGGTTTGAAAGGACAGGGGGTCAACTATGGCTACACCTTC.